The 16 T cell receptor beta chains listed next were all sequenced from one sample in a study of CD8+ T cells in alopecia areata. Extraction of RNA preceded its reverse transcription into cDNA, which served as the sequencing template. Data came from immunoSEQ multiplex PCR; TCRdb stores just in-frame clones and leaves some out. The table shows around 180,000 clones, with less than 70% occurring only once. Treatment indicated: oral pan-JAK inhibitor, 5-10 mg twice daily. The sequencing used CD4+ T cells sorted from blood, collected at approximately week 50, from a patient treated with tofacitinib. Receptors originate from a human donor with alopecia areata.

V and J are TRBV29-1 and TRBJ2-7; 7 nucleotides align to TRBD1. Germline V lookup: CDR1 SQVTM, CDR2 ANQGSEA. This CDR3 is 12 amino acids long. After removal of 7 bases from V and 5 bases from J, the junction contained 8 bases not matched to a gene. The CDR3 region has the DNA TGCAGCGGACAGGGATTTACGGACGAGCAGTACTTC. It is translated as CSGQGFTDEQYF.

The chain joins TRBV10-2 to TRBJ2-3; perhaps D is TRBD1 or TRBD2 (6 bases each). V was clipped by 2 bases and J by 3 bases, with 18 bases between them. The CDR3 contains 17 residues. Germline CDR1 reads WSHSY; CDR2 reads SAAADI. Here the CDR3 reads CASSERARGGGTDTQYF. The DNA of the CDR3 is TGCGCCAGCAGTGAGAGGGCCAGGGGAGGAGGTACAGATACGCAGTATTTT.

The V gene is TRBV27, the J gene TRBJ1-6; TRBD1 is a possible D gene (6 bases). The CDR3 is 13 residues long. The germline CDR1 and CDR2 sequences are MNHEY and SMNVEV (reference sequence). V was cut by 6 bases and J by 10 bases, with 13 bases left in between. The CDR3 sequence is CASRGGRESPLHF. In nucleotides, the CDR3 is TGTGCCAGCAGGGGGGGGCGCGAGTCACCCCTCCACTTT.

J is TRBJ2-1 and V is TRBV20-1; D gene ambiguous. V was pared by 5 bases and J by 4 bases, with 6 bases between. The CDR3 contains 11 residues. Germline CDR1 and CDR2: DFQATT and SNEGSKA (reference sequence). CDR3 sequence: CSAGLYNEQFF. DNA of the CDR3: TGCAGTGCTGGGCTATACAATGAGCAGTTCTTC.

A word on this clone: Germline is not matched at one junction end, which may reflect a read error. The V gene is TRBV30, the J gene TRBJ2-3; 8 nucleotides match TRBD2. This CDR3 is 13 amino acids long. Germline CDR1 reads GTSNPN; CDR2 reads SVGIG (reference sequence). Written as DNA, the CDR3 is TGTGCCTGGAGTCCTCGTGGGTTTAGCGGGGTGCTTTTT. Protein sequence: CAWSPRGFSGVLF.

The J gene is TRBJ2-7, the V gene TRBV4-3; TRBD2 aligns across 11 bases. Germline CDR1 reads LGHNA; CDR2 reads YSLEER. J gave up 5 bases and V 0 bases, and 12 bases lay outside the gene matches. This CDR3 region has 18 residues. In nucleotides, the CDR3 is TGCGCCAGCAGCCAAGAGTTGCCTAGCGGGGGGCCGGGCGACGAGCAGTACTTC. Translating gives CASSQELPSGGPGDEQYF.

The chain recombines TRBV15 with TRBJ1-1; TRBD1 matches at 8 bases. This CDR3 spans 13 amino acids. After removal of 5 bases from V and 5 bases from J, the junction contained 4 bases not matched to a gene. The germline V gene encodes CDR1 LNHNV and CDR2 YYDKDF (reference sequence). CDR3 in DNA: TGTGCCACCAGCTTCAGGGGGCGGACTGAAGCTTTCTTT. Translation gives CATSFRGRTEAFF.

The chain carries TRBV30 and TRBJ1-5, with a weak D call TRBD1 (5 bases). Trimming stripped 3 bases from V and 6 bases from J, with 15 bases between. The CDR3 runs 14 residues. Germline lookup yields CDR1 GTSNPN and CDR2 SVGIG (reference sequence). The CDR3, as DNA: TGTGCCTGGAGCCCCGGGACGACACGTCAGCCCCAGCATTTT. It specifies CAWSPGTTRQPQHF.

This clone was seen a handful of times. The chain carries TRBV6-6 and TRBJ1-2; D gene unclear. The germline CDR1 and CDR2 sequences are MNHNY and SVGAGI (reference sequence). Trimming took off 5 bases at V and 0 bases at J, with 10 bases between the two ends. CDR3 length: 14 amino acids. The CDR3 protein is CASSLSVANYGYTF. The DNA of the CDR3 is TGTGCCAGCAGTCTCAGCGTAGCTAACTATGGCTACACCTTC.

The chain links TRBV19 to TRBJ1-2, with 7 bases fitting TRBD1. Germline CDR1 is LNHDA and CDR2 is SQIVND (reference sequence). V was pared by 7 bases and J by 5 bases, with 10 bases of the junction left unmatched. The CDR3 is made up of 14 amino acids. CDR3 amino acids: CASTEQGVMYGYTF. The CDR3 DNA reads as TGTGCCAGTACTGAGCAGGGGGTGATGTATGGCTACACCTTC. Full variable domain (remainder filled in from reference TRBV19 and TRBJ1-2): DGGITQSPKYLFRKEGQNVTLSCEQNLNHDAMYWYRQDPGQGLRLIYYSQIVNDFQKGDIAEGYSVSREKKESFPLTVTSAQKNPTAFYLCASTEQGVMYGYTFGSGTRLTVV.

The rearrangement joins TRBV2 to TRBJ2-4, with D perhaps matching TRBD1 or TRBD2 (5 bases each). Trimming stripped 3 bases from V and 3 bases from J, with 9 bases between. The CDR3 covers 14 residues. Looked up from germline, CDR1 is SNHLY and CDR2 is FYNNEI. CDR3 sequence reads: CASSDGALKNIQYF. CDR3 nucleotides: TGTGCCAGCAGTGACGGGGCCCTCAAAAACATTCAGTACTTC.

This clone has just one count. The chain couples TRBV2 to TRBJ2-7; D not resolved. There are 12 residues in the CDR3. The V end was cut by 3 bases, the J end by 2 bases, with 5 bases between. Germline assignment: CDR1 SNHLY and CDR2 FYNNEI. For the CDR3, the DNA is TGTGCCAGCAGTGATGGTCCCTACGAGCAGTACTTC. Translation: CASSDGPYEQYF.

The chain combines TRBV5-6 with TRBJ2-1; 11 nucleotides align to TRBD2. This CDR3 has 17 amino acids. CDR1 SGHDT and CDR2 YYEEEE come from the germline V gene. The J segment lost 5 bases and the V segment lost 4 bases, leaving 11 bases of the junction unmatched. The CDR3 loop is CASSPIIAGGPHNEQFF. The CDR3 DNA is TGTGCCAGCAGCCCCATCATAGCGGGGGGGCCCCACAATGAGCAGTTCTTC.

The CDR3 region has the DNA TGTGCCAGCAGTGAAGAGGTGGGACAGGGTCGACGGACTGAAGCTTTCTTT. Translating it yields CASSEEVGQGRRTEAFF. The chain recombines TRBV6-1 with TRBJ1-1, with 9 nucleotides matching TRBD1. Germline V gives CDR1 MNHNS, CDR2 SASEGT. The CDR3 contains 17 residues. V was pared by 1 base and J by 5 bases, with 11 bases of the junction left unmatched.

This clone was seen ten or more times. DNA for the CDR3: TGTGCCATCAGTGAGAATTTTGAGGGCAGCGAGCAGTACTTC. Encoded protein: CAISENFEGSEQYF. The V gene is TRBV10-3, the J gene TRBJ2-7, with D possibly matching TRBD2 (5 bases). The CDR3 is made up of 14 amino acids. Trimming shortened V by 2 bases and J by 6 bases, and 14 bases separated the two germline ends. CDR1 ENHRY and CDR2 SYGVKD come from the germline V gene.

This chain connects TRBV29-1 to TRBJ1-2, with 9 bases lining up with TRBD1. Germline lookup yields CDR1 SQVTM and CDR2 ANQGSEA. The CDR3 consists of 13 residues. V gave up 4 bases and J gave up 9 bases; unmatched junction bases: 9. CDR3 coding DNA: TGCAGCGTTGCGGGACAGGGAAAGTTTAGCTACACCTTC. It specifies CSVAGQGKFSYTF.